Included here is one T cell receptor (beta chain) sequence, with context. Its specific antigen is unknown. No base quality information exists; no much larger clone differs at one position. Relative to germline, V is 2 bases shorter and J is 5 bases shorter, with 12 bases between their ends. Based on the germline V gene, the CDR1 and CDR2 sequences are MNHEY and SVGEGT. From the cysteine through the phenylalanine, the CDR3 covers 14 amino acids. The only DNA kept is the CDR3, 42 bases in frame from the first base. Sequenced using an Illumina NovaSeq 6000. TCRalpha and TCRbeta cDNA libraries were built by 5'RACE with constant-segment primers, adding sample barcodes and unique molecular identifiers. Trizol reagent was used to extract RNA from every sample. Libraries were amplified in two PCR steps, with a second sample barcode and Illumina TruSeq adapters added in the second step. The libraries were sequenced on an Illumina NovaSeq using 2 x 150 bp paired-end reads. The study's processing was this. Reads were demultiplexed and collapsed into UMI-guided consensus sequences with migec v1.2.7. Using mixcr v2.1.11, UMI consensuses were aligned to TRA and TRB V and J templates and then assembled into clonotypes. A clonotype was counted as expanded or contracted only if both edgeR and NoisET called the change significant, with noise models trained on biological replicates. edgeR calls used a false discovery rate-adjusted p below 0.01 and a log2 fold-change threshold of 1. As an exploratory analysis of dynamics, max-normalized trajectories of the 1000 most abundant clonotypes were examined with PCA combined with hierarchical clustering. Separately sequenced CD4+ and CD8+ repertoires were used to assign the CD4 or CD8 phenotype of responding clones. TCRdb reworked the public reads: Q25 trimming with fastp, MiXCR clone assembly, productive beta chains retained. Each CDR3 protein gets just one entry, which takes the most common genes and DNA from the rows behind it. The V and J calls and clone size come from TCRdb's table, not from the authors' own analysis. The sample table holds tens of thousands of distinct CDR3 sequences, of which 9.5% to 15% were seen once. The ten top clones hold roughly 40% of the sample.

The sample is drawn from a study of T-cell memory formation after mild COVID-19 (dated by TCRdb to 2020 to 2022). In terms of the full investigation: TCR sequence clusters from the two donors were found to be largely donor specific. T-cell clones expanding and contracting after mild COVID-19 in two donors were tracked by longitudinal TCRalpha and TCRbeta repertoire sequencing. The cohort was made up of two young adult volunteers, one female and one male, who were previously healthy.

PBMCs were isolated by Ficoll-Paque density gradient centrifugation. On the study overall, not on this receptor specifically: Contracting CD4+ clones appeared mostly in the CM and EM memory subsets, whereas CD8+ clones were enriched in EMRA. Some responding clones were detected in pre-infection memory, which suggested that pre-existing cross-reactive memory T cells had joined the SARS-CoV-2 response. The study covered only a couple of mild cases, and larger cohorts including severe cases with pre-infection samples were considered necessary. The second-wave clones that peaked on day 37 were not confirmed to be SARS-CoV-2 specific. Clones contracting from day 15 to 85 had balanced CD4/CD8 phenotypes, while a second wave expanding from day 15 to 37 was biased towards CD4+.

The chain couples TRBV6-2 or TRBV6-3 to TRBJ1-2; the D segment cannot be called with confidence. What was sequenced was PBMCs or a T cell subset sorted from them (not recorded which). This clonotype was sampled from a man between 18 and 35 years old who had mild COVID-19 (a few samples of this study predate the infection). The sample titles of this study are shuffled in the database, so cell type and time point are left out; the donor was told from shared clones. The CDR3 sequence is CASSYQRVGYGYTF. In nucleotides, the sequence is TGTGCCAGCAGTTACCAGAGGGTGGGATATGGCTACACCTTC.